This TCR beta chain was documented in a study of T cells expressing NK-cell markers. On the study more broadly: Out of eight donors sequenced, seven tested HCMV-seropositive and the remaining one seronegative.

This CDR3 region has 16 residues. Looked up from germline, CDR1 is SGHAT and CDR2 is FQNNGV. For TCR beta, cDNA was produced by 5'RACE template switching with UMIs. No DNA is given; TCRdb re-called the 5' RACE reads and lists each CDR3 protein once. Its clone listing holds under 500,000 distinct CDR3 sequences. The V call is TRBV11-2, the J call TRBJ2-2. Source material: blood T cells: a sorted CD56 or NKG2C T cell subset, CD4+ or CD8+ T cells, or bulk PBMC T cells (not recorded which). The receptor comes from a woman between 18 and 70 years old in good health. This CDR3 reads CASKSFFGANTGELFF.